These T cell receptor beta chains were read from a single sample in a study of shared clonotypes between healthy human individuals. Sequencing used immunoSEQ multiplex PCR; TCRdb keeps in-frame clones, though not all of them. This table holds some 350,000 clones, over 65% found once. Sequencing was carried out using memory CD4+ T cells sorted from blood. All receptors come from a man aged 25-45 years in good health. The conserved cysteine and the conserved F or W are not part of the CDR3 here.

v_call: TRBV21-1; j_call: TRBJ2-1; cdr3_aa: ASSLAHKDRVSVNEQF
v_call: TRBV30; j_call: TRBJ1-3; cdr3_aa: AWNRGSGNTIY
v_call: TRBV18; j_call: TRBJ2-1; cdr3_aa: ASSPGAGDPQF
v_call: TRBV6-1; j_call: TRBJ2-1; cdr3_aa: ASSVGTGAGGEQF
v_call: TRBV11-2; j_call: TRBJ2-5; cdr3_aa: ASRKQGALRQETQY
v_call: TRBV7-2; j_call: TRBJ2-6; cdr3_aa: ASSDDRTRGANVLT
v_call: TRBV11-3; j_call: TRBJ2-2; cdr3_aa: ASSTRTGGTGELF
v_call: TRBV23-1; j_call: TRBJ2-5; cdr3_aa: ASSHPEGSPQETQY
v_call: TRBV7-3; j_call: TRBJ2-2; cdr3_aa: ASSPVNANTGELF
v_call: TRBV11-3; j_call: TRBJ2-1; cdr3_aa: ASSSSGPWAAQF
v_call: TRBV28; j_call: TRBJ1-2; cdr3_aa: ASSPPIPGYT
v_call: TRBV21-1; j_call: TRBJ2-7; cdr3_aa: ASRPQTVYEQY
v_call: TRBV9; j_call: TRBJ2-4; cdr3_aa: ASSVGGRQNIQY
v_call: TRBV5-4; j_call: TRBJ2-3; cdr3_aa: ASSSTSFVFGSGTSDTQY
v_call: TRBV5-4; j_call: TRBJ2-3; cdr3_aa: ASSRPSGSKDTQY
v_call: TRBV5-1; j_call: TRBJ2-1; cdr3_aa: ASSPGRGGYNEQF
v_call: TRBV12-5; j_call: TRBJ2-3; cdr3_aa: ASGERDTQY
v_call: TRBV7-9; j_call: TRBJ2-7; cdr3_aa: ASGPQVPYEQY
v_call: TRBV7-9; j_call: TRBJ2-1; cdr3_aa: ASSSGEVQF
v_call: TRBV19; j_call: TRBJ2-1; cdr3_aa: ATSRFTTGFNEQF
v_call: TRBV15; j_call: TRBJ1-4; cdr3_aa: ATSKRRSGTVNEKLF
v_call: TRBV11-2; j_call: TRBJ1-1; cdr3_aa: ASSRRGGGHTEAF
v_call: TRBV28; j_call: TRBJ2-7; cdr3_aa: ASSLDPGNVVVEQY
v_call: TRBV5-1; j_call: TRBJ2-3; cdr3_aa: ASSLPTKRRAGDTDTQY
v_call: TRBV7-2; j_call: TRBJ2-3; cdr3_aa: ASSLGTSGSTQY
v_call: TRBV5-5; j_call: TRBJ1-2; cdr3_aa: ASSLDGYSGYT
v_call: TRBV5-1; j_call: TRBJ1-4; cdr3_aa: ASSTPTNEKLF